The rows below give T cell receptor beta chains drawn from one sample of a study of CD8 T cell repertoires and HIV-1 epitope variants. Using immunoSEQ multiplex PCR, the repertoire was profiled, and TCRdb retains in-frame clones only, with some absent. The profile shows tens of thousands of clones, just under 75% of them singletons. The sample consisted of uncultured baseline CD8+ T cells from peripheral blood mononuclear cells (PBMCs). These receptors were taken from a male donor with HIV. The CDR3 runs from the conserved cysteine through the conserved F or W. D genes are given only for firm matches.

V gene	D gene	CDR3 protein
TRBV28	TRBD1	CASSTGGTEAFF
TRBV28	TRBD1	CASRTGQVDHGYTF
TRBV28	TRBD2	CASSSPGGGSYNEQFF
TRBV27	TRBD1	CASSLYGTGEWGGYTF
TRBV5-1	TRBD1	CASSSQGQGDEQYF
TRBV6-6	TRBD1	CASSFEGARNQPQHF
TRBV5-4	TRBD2	CASSPTSGRTRYNEQFF
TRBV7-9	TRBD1	CASSRQGTNEKLFF
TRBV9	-	CASSVGGAQETQYF
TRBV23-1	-	CASSLPETQYF
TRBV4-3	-	CASSRQRGLDQPQHF
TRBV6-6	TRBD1	CASSSGQITDTQYF
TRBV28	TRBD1	CASSLGQGVHEQYF
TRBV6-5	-	CASSYQWGAGTDTQYF
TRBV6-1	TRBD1	CASTPGQGAAGELFF
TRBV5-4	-	CASSLVGGPEQYF
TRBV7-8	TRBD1	CASSSSTGGRVPSTDTQYF
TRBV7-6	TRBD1	CASSLTGGNYEQYF
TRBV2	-	CASSRSNQPQHF
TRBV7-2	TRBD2	CASSLTSGSSYEQYF